This T cell receptor (beta chain) was found in a study of PD-1 blockade in classical Hodgkin lymphoma. TCRdb's table, derived via immunoSEQ multiplex PCR, lists solely in-frame clones and lacks some. The sample contains 95,000 to 120,000 clones, 80% to 90% of which appear only once. All trial patients relapsed after autologous stem cell transplantation. The germline CDR1 and CDR2 sequences are MNHEY and SMNVEV (reference sequence). The CDR3 has 14 residues. With respect to this clone: A junction boundary mismatches the germline segment, possibly from a read error.

The chain has TRBV27 and TRBJ1-1, with a possible D match to TRBD1 (5 bases). The material was peripheral blood mononuclear cells (PBMCs), obtained before the second cycle of nivolumab. The clonotype comes from a human donor with classical Hodgkin lymphoma. The CDR3 reads CASSFRVWGTETFF. The CDR3 region has the DNA TGTGCCAGCAGTTTCAGGGTGTGGGGCACTGAAACTTTCTTT.